This TCR beta chain appears in the sequencing data of a study of blood T cell repertoires in COVID-19. Germline values: CDR1 LGHNA, CDR2 YSLEER. The CDR3 covers 14 residues. The ends were cut back, 5 bases at V and 8 bases at J, with 18 bases in the middle. The assay was immunoSEQ multiplex PCR, and TCRdb's table has in-frame clones only and misses some. The sample lists a few hundred thousand clones; more than 75% were seen once. J is TRBJ1-2 and V is TRBV4-3, with D possibly being TRBD1 (6 bases). What was sequenced was peripheral blood. The clonotype originates from a woman aged 50 to 60 with active or convalescent COVID-19. CDR3 residues: CASSSTRGNEGYTF. CDR3 DNA sequence: TGCGCCAGCAGCTCGACAAGGGGGAATGAGGGCTACACCTTC.